Below, 7 T cell receptor beta chains from the same sample are listed, as sequenced in a study of response to subunit inactivated influenza vaccine. MiXCR was run by TCRdb on the RT-PCR reads, yielding one entry per CDR3 protein. Here the sample spans roughly 500,000 distinct CDR3 sequences, more than 15% being singletons. The sequenced sample was CD4+ T cells sorted from PBMCs, obtained 23 months after vaccination. These receptors all come from a man between 45 and 75 years old who received an inactivated influenza vaccine.

This clonotype was seen repeatedly, ten times or more. This chain links TRBV7-2 with TRBJ2-1; possibly TRBD1 for D (5 bases). V was cut by 3 bases and J by 11 bases, with 11 bases left in between. The CDR3 totals 12 residues. Germline-derived CDR1 and CDR2 are SGHTA and FQGNSA. CDR3: CASSFLTAQQFF. CDR3 bases: TGTGCCAGCAGCTTCCTGACAGCTCAGCAGTTCTTC. Complete variable domain (other parts from reference TRBV7-2 and TRBJ2-1): GAGVSQSPSNKVTEKGKDVELRCDPISGHTALYWYRQSLGQGLEFLIYFQGNSAPDKSGLPSDRFSAERTGGSVSTLTIQRTQQEDSAVYLCASSFLTAQQFFGPGTRLTVL.

This sequence joins TRBV30 and TRBJ1-1; the D gene is possibly TRBD1 (6 bases). CDR3 length: 14 amino acids. Germline V CDR1 and CDR2: GTSNPN, SVGIG (reference sequence). V was cut by 3 bases and J by 3 bases, with 14 bases left in between. The CDR3 loop is CAWSRGAEDTEAFF. The DNA for the CDR3 is TGTGCCTGGAGCCGGGGGGCAGAGGACACTGAAGCTTTCTTT.

V is TRBV6-1 and J is TRBJ1-2; 9 bases fit TRBD1. The CDR3 length is 15 residues. Germline assignment: CDR1 MNHNS and CDR2 SASEGT. Trimming cost V 6 bases and J 4 bases; bases outside gene matches: 9. Here the CDR3 reads CASRRDREGIYGYTF. In DNA, the CDR3 is TGTGCCAGCAGAAGGGACAGGGAAGGAATCTATGGCTACACCTTC.

The sample holds many counts of this clonotype. This chain links TRBV6-2 or TRBV6-3 with TRBJ2-3, with D possibly being TRBD2 (6 bases). From germline, CDR1 is MNHEY and CDR2 SVGEGT. The ends were cut back, 2 bases at V and 2 bases at J, with 11 bases in the middle. This CDR3 is 15 amino acids long. In DNA, the CDR3 is TGTGCCAGCAGTTACAGTGGCGGGGCCACAGATACGCAGTATTTT. Protein product: CASSYSGGATDTQYF.

This clonotype was detected a few times. The chain carries TRBV7-2 and TRBJ2-5; weak D call: TRBD1 (6 bases). V was cut by 5 bases and J by 6 bases, with 16 bases left in between. The CDR3 totals 14 residues. In germline, CDR1 is SGHTA, CDR2 FQGNSA. The CDR3 coding sequence is TGTGCCAGCAGCCCTATGAGGACAGTACAGACCCAGTACTTC. Translated: CASSPMRTVQTQYF.

The chain links TRBV29-1 to TRBJ1-2, with 8 nucleotides matching TRBD1. The CDR3 length is 14 residues. Germline values: CDR1 SQVTM, CDR2 ANQGSEA. V dropped 4 bases and J dropped 2; count of bases not matched to a gene: 6. CDR3 nucleotide sequence: TGCAGCGTTGGAGCAGGGGGCGCGAACTATGGCTACACCTTC. Its protein is CSVGAGGANYGYTF. Together with reference TRBV29-1 and TRBJ1-2, the CDR3 gives the full variable domain: SAVISQKPSRDICQRGTSLTIQCQVDSQVTMMFWYRQQPGQSLTLIATANQGSEATYESGFVIDKFPISRPNLTFSTLTVSNMSPEDSSIYLCSVGAGGANYGYTFGSGTRLTVV.

V usage is TRBV12-3 or TRBV12-4 and J usage is TRBJ1-5; no reliable D call. Trimming removed 2 bases at V and 9 bases at J, with 17 bases between. The CDR3 has 15 residues. The CDR3 sequence is CASSLSGDGRLPQHF. In DNA, the CDR3 is TGTGCCAGCAGTTTAAGTGGAGACGGCCGATTGCCCCAGCATTTT.